One T cell receptor (beta chain) is described in this entry. The data were obtained in a study of blood T cell repertoires in COVID-19. Study-level background: From the United States, Italy and Spain came samples of acute and convalescent COVID-19.

Per the authors' pipeline: Quantification of nucleated cells was approximated via reference gene primer amplification. Profiling relied on immunoSEQ multiplex PCR, and the TCRdb table lists in-frame clones only, not all of them. From that table come the V and J calls and clone size; the DNA was used to work out D and trimming. The sample contains 300,000 or so clones, about 82% of which appear only once. The V gene lost 5 bases and the J gene lost 0 bases, with 11 bases spanning the gap. Germline V CDR1 and CDR2: SEHNR, FQNEAQ (reference sequence). This CDR3 is 14 amino acids long. The V call is TRBV7-9, the J call TRBJ2-7; D is unclear. The specimen was peripheral blood. The TCR sequence derives from a woman in her fifties or sixties with acute or convalescent COVID-19. Here the CDR3 reads CASSGLQSSYEQYF. CDR3 coding DNA: TGTGCCAGCAGCGGTTTACAGAGCTCCTACGAGCAGTACTTC.